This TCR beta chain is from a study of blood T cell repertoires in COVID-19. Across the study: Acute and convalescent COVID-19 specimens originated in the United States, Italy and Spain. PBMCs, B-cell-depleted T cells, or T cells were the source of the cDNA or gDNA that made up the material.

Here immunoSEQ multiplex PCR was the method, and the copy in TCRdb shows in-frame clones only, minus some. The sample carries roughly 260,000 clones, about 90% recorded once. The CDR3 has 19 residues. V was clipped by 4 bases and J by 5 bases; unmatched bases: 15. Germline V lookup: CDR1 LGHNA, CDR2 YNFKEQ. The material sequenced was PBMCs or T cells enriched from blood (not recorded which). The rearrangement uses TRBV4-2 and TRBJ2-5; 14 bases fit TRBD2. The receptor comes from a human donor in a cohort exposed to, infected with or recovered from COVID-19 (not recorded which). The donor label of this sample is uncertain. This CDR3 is CASSLGRGLAGALPETQYF. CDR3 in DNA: TGTGCCAGCAGCCTGGGACGGGGACTAGCGGGGGCCTTACCGGAGACCCAGTACTTC.